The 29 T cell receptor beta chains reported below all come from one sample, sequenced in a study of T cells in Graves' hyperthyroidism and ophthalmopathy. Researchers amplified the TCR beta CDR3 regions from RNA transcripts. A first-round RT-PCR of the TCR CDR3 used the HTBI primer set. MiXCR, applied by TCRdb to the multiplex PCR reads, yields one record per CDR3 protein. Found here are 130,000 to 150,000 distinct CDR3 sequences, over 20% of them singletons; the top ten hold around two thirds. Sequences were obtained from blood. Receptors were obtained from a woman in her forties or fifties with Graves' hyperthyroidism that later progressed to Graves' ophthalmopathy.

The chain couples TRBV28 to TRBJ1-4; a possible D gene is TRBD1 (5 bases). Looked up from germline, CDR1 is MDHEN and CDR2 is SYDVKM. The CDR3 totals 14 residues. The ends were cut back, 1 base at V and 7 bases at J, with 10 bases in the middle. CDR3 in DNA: TGTGCCAGCAGTTTATCCGGGGGAAGTGAAAAACTGTTTTTT. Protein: CASSLSGGSEKLFF.

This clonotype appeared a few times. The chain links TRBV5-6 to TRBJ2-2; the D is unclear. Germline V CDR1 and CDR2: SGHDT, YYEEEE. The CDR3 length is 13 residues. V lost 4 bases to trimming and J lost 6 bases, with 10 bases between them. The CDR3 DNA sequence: TGTGCCAGCAGCCTAGTTTATTCCGGGGAGCTGTTTTTT. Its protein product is CASSLVYSGELFF.

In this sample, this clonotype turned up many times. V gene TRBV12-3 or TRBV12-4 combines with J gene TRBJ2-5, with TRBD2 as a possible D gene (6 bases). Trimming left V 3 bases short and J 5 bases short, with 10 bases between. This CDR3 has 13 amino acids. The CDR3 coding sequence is TGTGCCAGCAGTTTGGCGGGAACGGAGACCCAGTACTTC. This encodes CASSLAGTETQYF.

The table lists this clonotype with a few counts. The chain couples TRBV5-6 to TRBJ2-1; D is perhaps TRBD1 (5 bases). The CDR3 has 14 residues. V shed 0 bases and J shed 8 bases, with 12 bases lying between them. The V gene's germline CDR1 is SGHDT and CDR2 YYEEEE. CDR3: CASSLGQHYDEQFF. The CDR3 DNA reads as TGTGCCAGCAGCTTGGGACAGCATTACGATGAGCAGTTCTTC.

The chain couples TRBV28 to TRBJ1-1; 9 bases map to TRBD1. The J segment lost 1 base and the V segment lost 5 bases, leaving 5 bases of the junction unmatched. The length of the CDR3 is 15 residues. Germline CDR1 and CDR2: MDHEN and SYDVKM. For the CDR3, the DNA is TGTGCCAGCAGTACTAGACAGGGGGGGAACACTGAAGCTTTCTTT. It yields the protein CASSTRQGGNTEAFF.

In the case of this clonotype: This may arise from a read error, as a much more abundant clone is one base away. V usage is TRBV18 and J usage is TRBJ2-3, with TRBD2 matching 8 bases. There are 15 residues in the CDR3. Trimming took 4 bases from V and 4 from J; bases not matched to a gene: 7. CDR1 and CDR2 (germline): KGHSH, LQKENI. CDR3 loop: CASSLGTRSADTQYF. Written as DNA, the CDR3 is TGTGCCAGCTCACTAGGGACTAGATCCGCAGATACGCAGTATTTT.

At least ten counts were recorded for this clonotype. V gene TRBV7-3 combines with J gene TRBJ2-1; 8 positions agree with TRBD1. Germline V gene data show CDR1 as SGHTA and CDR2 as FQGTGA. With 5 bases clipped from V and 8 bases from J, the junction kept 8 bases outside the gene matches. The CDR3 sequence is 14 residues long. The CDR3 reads CASSLQGGGHEQFF. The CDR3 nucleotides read TGTGCCAGCAGCCTACAGGGGGGCGGGCATGAGCAGTTCTTC.

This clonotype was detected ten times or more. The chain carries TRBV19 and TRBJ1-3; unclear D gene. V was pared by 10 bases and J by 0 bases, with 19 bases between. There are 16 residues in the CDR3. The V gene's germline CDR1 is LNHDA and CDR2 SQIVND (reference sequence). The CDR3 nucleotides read TGTGCCACTAAAACGGACGGGCACCACTCTGGAAACACCATATATTTT. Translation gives CATKTDGHHSGNTIYF.

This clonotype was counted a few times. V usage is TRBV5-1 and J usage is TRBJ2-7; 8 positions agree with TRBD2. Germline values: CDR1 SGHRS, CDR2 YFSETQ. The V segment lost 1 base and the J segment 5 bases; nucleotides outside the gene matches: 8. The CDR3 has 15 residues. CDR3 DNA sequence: TGCGCCAGCAGCTTGTACCCGGGAGGGCCCGACGAGCAGTACTTC. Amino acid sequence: CASSLYPGGPDEQYF. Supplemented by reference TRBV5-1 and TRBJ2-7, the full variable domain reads KAGVTQTPRYLIKTRGQQVTLSCSPISGHRSVSWYQQTPGQGLQFLFEYFSETQRNKGNFPGRFSGRQFSNSRSEMNVSTLELGDSALYLCASSLYPGGPDEQYFGPGTRLTVT.

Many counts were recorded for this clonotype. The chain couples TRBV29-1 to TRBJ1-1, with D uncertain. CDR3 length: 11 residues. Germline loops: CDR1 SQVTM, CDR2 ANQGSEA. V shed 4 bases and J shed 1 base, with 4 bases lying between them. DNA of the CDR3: TGCAGCGTTGGTCGGAACACTGAAGCTTTCTTT. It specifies CSVGRNTEAFF.

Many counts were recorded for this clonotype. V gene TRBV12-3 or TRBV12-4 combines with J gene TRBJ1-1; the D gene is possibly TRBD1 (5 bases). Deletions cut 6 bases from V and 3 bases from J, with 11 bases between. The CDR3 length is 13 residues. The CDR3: CASRSTEYTEAFF. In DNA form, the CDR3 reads TGTGCCAGCAGATCGACAGAATACACTGAAGCTTTCTTT.

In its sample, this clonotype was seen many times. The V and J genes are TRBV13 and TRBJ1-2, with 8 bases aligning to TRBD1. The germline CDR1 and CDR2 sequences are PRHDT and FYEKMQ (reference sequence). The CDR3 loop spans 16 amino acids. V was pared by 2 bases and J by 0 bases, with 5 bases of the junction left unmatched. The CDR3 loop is CASSLYAQGANYGYTF. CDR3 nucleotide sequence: TGTGCCAGCAGCTTATATGCACAGGGGGCTAACTATGGCTACACCTTC. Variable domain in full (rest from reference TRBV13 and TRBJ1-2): AAGVIQSPRHLIKEKRETATLKCYPIPRHDTVYWYQQGPGQDPQFLISFYEKMQSDKGSIPDRFSAQQFSDYHSELNMSSLELGDSALYFCASSLYAQGANYGYTFGSGTRLTVV.

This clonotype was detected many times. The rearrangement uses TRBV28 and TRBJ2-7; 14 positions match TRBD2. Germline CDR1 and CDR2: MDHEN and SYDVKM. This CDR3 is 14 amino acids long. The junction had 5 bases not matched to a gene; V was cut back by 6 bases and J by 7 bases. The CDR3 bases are TGTGCCAGCAGGGGACTAGCGGGAGTCGGTGAGCAGTACTTC. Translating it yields CASRGLAGVGEQYF.

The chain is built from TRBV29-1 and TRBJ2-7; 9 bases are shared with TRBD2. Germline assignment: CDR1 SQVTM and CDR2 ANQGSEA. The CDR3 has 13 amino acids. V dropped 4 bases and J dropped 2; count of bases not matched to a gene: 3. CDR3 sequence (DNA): TGCAGCGTTGTTGTAGCGGGAGCCTACGAGCAGTACTTC. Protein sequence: CSVVVAGAYEQYF.

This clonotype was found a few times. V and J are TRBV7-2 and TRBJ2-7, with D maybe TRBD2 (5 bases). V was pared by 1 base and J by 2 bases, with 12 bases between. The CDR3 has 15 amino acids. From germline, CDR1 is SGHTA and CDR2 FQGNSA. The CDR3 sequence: CASSLDEGDTYEQYF. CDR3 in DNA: TGTGCCAGCAGCTTAGATGAGGGAGACACCTACGAGCAGTACTTC.

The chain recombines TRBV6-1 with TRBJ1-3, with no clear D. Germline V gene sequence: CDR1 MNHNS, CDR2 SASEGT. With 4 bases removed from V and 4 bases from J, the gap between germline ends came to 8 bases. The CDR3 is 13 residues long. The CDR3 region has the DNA TGTGCCAGCAGTGGAACGGCAGGAAACACCATATATTTT. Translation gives CASSGTAGNTIYF.

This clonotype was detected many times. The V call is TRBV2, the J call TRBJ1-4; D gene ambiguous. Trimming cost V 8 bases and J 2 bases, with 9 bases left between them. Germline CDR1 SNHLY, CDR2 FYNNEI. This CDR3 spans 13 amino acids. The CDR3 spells CASCTETNEKLFF. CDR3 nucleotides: TGTGCCAGCTGCACTGAGACTAATGAAAAACTGTTTTTT.

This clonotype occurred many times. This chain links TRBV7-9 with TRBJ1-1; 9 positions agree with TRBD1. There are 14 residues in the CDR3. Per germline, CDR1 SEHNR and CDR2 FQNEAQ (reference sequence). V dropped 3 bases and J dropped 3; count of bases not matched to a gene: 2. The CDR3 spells CASSFGQGHTEAFF. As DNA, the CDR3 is TGTGCCAGCAGCTTCGGACAGGGGCACACTGAAGCTTTCTTT.

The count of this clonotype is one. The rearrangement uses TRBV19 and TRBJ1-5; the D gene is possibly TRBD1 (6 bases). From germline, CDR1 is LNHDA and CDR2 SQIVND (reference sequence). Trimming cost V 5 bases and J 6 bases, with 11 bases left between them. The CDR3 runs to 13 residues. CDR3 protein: CASSGRGVQPQHF. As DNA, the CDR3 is TGTGCCAGTAGTGGTAGGGGGGTTCAGCCCCAGCATTTT.

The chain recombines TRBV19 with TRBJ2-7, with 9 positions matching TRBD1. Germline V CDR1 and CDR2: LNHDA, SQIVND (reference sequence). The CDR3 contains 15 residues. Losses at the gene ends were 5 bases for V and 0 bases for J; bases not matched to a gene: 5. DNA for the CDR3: TGTGCCAGTAGTGTACCGGGACAGGGCTCCTACGAGCAGTACTTC. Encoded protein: CASSVPGQGSYEQYF.

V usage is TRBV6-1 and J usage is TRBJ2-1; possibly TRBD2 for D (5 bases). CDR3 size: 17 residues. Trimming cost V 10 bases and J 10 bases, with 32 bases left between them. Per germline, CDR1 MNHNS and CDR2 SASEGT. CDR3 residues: CATSPALAAVLSWEQFF. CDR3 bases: TGTGCCACCAGCCCAGCGCTAGCTGCTGTCCTCTCTTGGGAGCAGTTCTTC.

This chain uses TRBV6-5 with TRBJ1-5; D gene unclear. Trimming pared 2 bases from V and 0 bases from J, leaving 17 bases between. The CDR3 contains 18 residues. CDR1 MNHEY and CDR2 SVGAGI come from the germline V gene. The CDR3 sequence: CASSYREARAISNQPQHF. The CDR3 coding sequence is TGTGCCAGCAGTTACCGGGAGGCTCGGGCTATTAGCAATCAGCCCCAGCATTTT.

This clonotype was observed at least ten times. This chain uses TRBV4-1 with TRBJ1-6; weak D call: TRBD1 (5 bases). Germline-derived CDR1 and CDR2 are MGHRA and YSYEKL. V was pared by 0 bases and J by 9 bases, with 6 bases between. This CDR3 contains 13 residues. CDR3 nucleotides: TGCGCCAGCAGCCAAGACAGGGTTTCACCCCTCCACTTT. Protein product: CASSQDRVSPLHF.

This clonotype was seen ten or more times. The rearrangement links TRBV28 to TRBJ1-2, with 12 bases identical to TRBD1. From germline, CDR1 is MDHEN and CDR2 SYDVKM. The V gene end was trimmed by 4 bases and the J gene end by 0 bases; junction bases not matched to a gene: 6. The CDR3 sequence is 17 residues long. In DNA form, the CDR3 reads TGTGCCAGCAGTTCCCCGGGACAGGGGGCGCCTAACTATGGCTACACCTTC. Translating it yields CASSSPGQGAPNYGYTF.

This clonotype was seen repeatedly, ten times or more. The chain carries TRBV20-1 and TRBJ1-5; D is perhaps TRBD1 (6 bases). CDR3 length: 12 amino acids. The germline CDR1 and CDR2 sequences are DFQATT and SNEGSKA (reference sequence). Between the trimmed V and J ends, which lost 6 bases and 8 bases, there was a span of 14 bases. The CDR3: CSAKTGTEPQHF. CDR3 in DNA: TGCAGTGCAAAAACAGGGACGGAGCCCCAGCATTTT.

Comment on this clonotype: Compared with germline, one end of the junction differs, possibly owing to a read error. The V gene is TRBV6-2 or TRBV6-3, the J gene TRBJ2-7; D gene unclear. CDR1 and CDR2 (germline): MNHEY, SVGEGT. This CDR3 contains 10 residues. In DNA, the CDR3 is TGCGCCAGCAGTTACGCGGAGCAGTACTTC. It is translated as CASSYAEQYF.

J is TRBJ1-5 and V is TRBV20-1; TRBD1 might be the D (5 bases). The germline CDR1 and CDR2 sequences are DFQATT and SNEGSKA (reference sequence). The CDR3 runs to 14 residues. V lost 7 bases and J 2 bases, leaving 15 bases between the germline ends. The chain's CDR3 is CSVWGRRGNQPQHF. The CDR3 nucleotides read TGCAGTGTTTGGGGACGCAGGGGCAATCAGCCCCAGCATTTT.

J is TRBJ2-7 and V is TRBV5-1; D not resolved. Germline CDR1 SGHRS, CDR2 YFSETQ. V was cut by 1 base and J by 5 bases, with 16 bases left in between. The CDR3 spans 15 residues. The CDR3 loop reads CASSLNEAEPNEQYF. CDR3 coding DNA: TGCGCCAGCAGCTTGAATGAGGCCGAACCTAACGAGCAGTACTTC.

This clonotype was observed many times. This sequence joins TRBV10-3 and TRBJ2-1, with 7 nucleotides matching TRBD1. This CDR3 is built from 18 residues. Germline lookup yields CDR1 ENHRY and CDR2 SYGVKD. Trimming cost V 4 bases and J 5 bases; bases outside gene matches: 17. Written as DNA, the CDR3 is TGTGCCATCAGTGCCCCTTTAGGGGGCAGGCTAGGCGACAATGAGCAGTTCTTC. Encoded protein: CAISAPLGGRLGDNEQFF.